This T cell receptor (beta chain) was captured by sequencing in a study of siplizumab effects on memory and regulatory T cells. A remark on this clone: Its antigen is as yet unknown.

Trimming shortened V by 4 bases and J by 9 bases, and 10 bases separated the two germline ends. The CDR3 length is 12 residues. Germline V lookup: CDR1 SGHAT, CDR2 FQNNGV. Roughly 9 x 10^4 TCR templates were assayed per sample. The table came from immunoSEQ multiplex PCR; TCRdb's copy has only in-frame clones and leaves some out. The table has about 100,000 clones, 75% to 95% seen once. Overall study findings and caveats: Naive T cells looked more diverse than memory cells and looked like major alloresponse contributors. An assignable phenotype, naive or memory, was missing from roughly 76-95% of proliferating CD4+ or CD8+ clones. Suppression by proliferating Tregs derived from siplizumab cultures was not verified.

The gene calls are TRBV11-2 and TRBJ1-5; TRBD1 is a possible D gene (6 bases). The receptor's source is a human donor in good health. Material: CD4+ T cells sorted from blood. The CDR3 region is CASSSQGRPQHF. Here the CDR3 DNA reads TGTGCCAGCAGCTCACAGGGTCGGCCCCAGCATTTT.